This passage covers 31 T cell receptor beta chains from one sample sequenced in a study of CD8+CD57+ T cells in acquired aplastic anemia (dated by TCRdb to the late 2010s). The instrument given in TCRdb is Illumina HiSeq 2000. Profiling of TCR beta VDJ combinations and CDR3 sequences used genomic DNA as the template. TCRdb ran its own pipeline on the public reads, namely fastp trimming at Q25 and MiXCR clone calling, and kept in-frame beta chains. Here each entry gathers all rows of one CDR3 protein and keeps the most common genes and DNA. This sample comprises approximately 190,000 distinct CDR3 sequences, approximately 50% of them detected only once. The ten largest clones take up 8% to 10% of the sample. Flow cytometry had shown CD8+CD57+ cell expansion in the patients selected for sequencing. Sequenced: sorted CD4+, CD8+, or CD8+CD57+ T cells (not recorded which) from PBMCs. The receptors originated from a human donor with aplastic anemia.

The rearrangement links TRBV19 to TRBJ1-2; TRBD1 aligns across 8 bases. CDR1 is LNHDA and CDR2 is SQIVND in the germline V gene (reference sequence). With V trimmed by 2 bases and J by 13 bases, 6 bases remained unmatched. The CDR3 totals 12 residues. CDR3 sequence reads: CASSIRGQGGTF. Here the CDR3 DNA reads TGTGCCAGTAGTATACGAGGACAGGGCGGCACCTTC.

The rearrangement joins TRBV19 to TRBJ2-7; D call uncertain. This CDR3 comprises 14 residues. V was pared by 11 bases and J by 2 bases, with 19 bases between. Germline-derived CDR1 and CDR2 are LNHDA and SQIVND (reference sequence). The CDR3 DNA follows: TGTGCCTGGAGTGCCTTCCCGAACGCCTACGAGCAGTACTTC. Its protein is CAWSAFPNAYEQYF.

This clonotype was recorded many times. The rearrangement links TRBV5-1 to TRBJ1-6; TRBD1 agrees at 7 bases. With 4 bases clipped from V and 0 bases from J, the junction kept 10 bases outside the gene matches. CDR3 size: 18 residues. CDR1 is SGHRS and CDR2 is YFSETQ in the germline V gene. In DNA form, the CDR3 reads TGCGCCAGCAGCCTTGGGGACAGCGGGAGCTCCTATAATTCACCCCTCCACTTT. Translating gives CASSLGDSGSSYNSPLHF. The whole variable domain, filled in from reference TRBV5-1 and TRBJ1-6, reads KAGVTQTPRYLIKTRGQQVTLSCSPISGHRSVSWYQQTPGQGLQFLFEYFSETQRNKGNFPGRFSGRQFSNSRSEMNVSTLELGDSALYLCASSLGDSGSSYNSPLHFGNGTRLTVT.

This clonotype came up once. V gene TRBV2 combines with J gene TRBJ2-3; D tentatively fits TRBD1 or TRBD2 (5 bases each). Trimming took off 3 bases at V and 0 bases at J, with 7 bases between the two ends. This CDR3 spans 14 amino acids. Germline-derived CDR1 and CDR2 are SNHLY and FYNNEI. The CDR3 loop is CASSEGPSTDTQYF. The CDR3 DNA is TGTGCCAGCAGTGAGGGACCTAGCACAGATACGCAGTATTTT.

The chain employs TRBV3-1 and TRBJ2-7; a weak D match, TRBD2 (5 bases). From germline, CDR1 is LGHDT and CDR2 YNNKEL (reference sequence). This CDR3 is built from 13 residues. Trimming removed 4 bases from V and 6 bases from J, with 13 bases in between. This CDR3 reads CASSLGRVGEQYF. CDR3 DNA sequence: TGTGCCAGCAGCCTCGGGCGGGTTGGCGAGCAGTACTTC.

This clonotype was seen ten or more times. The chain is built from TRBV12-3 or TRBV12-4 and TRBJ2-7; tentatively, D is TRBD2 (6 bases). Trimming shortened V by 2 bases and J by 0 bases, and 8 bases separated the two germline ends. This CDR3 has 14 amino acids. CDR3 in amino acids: CASSLYGSSYEQYF. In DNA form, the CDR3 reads TGTGCCAGCAGTTTATACGGGAGCTCCTACGAGCAGTACTTC.

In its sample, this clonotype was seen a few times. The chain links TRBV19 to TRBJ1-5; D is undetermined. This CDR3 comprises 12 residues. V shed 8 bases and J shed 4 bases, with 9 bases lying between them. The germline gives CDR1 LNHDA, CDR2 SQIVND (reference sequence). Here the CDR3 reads CASGLGNQPQHF. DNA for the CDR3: TGTGCCAGTGGTCTGGGTAATCAGCCCCAGCATTTT.

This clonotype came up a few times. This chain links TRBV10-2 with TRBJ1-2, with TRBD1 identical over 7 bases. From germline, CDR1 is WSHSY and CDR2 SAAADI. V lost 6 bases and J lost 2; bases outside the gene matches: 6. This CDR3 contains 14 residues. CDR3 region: CASRETGTNYGYTF. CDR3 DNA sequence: TGCGCCAGCAGGGAGACAGGGACGAACTATGGCTACACCTTC.

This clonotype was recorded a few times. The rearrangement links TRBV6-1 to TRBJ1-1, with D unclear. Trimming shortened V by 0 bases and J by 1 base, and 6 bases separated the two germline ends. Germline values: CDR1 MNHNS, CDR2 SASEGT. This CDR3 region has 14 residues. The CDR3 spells CASSEAPENTEAFF. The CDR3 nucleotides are TGTGCCAGCAGTGAAGCGCCGGAGAACACTGAAGCTTTCTTT.

CDR3 loop: CASSYHRTGADEQFF. The CDR3 bases are TGTGCCAGCAGTTACCATCGGACAGGGGCCGATGAGCAGTTCTTC. The genes are TRBV6-2 or TRBV6-3 and TRBJ2-1; TRBD1 matches at 9 bases. The CDR3 has 15 amino acids. Germline loops: CDR1 MNHEY, CDR2 SVGEGT. V lost 2 bases, J lost 8 bases, and 7 bases stayed unmatched.

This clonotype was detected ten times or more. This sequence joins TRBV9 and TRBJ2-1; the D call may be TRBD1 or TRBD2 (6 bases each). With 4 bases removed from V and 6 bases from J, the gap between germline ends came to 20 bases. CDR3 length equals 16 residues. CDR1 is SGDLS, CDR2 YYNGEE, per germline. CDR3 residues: CASSPGGGLFGNEQFF. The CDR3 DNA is TGTGCCAGCAGCCCCGGTGGGGGGCTTTTCGGCAATGAGCAGTTCTTC. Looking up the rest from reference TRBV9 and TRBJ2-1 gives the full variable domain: DSGVTQTPKHLITATGQRVTLRCSPRSGDLSVYWYQQSLDQGLQFLIQYYNGEERAKGNILERFSAQQFPDLHSELNLSSLELGDSALYFCASSPGGGLFGNEQFFGPGTRLTVL.

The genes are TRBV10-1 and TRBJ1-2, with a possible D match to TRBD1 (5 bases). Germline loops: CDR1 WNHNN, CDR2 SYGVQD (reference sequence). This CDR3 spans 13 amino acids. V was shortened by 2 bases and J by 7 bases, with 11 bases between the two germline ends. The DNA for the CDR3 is TGCGCCAGCAGTGAGAAAGGGACCTGTGGCTACACCTTC. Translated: CASSEKGTCGYTF.

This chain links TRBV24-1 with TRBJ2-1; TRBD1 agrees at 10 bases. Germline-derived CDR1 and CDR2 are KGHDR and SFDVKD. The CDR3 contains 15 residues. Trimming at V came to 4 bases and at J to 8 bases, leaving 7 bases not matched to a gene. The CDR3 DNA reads TGTGCCACCAGTGAAAACGAAGACAGGGGGCATGAGCAGTTCTTC. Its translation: CATSENEDRGHEQFF.

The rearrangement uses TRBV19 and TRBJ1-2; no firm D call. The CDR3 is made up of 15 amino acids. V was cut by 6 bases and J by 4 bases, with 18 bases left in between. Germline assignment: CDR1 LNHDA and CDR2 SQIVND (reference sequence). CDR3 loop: CASSRIELEAYGYTF. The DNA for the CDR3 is TGTGCCAGTAGCCGGATCGAGCTCGAGGCCTATGGCTACACCTTC. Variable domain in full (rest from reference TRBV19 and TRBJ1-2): DGGITQSPKYLFRKEGQNVTLSCEQNLNHDAMYWYRQDPGQGLRLIYYSQIVNDFQKGDIAEGYSVSREKKESFPLTVTSAQKNPTAFYLCASSRIELEAYGYTFGSGTRLTVV.

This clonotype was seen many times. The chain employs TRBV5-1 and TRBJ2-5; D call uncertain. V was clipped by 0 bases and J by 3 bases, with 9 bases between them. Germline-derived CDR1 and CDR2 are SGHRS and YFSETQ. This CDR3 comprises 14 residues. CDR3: CASSLVGTEETQYF. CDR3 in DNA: TGCGCCAGCAGCTTGGTCGGTACCGAAGAGACCCAGTACTTC.

CDR3 sequence reads: CASTWSMDTEAFF. The CDR3, as DNA: TGTGCCAGTACATGGAGCATGGACACTGAAGCTTTCTTT. The gene calls are TRBV19 and TRBJ1-1; D not resolved. CDR1 and CDR2 from the germline V gene are LNHDA and SQIVND (reference sequence). The CDR3 length is 13 residues. The V gene lost 7 bases and the J gene lost 3 bases, with 12 bases spanning the gap.

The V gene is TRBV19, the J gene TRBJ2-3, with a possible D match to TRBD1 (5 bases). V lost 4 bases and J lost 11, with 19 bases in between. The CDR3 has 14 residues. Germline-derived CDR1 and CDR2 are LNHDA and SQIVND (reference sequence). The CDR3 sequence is CASSSPAGHNEQYF. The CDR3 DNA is TGTGCCAGTAGTAGCCCGGCAGGGCACAATGAGCAGTATTTT.

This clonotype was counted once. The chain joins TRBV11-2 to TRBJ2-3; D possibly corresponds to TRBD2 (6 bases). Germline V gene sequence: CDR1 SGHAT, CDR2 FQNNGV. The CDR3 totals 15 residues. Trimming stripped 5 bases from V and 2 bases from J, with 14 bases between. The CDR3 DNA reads TGTGCCAGCAGCCCGGGGAGGACTCCCACAGATACGCAGTATTTT. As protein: CASSPGRTPTDTQYF.

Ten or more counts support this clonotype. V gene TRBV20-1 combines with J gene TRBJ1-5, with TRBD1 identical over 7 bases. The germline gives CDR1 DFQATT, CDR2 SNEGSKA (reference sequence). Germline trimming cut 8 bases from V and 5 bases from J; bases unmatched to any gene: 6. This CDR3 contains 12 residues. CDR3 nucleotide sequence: TGCAGTTCGGGACAGTATTATCAGCCCCAGCATTTT. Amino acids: CSSGQYYQPQHF.

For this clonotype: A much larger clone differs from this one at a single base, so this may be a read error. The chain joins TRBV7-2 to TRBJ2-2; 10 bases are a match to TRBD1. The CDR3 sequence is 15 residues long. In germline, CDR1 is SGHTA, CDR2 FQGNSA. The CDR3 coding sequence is TGTGCCAGCAGCCGCAGGGGACAGGGGACCGGGGAGCTGCTTTTT. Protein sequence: CASSRRGQGTGELLF.

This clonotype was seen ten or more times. CDR3 loop: CSARPSEGQGGYGYTF. The CDR3 nucleotides are TGCAGTGCTAGACCATCCGAGGGACAGGGTGGCTATGGCTACACCTTC. The chain carries TRBV20-1 and TRBJ1-2; 9 bases match TRBD1. Germline V gene data show CDR1 as DFQATT and CDR2 as SNEGSKA (reference sequence). V gave up 2 bases and J gave up 4 bases; unmatched junction bases: 11. The CDR3 runs 16 residues.

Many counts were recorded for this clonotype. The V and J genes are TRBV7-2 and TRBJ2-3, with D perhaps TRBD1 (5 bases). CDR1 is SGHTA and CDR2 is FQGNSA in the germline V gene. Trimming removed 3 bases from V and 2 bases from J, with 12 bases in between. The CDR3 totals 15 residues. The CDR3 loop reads CASSFEGRDTDTQYF. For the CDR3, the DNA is TGTGCCAGCAGCTTCGAAGGCAGGGACACAGATACGCAGTATTTT.

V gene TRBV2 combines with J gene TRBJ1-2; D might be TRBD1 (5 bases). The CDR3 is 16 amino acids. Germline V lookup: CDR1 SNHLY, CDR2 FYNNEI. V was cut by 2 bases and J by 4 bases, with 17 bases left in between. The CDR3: CASSECGGSVLYGYTF. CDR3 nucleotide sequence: TGTGCCAGCAGTGAATGTGGGGGGTCGGTTCTCTATGGCTACACCTTC. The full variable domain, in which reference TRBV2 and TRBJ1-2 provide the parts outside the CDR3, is EPEVTQTPSHQVTQMGQEVILRCVPISNHLYFYWYRQILGQKVEFLVSFYNNEISEKSEIFDDQFSVERPDGSNFTLKIRSTKLEDSAMYFCASSECGGSVLYGYTFGSGTRLTVV.

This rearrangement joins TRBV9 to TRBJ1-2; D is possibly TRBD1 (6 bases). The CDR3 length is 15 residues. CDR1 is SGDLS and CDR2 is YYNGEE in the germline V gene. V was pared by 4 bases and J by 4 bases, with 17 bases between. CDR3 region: CASSLRDTGSYGYTF. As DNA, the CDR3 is TGTGCCAGCAGCCTTCGGGACACGGGCAGCTATGGCTACACCTTC.

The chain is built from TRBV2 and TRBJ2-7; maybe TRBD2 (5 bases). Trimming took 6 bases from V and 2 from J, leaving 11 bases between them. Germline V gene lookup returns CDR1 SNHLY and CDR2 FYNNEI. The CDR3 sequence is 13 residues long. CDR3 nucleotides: TGTGCCAGCAGAGGACCGGGGACCTACGAGCAGTACTTC. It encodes CASRGPGTYEQYF.

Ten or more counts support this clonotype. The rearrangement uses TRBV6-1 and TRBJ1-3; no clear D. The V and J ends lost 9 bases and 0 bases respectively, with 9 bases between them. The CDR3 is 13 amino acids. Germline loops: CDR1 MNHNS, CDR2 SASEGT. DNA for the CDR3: TGTGCCAGTCTCAGATTCTCTGGAAACACCATATATTTT. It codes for CASLRFSGNTIYF.

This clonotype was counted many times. CDR3 loop: CASTPQGQFAGEQYF. The CDR3 coding sequence is TGCGCCAGCACCCCCCAGGGTCAGTTTGCAGGCGAGCAGTACTTC. This rearrangement joins TRBV5-1 to TRBJ2-7; perhaps TRBD1 as D (5 bases). Trimming left V 6 bases short and J 6 bases short, with 22 bases between. Germline assignment: CDR1 SGHRS and CDR2 YFSETQ. This CDR3 has 15 amino acids. The variable domain in full, with the rest retrieved from reference TRBV5-1 and TRBJ2-7, is KAGVTQTPRYLIKTRGQQVTLSCSPISGHRSVSWYQQTPGQGLQFLFEYFSETQRNKGNFPGRFSGRQFSNSRSEMNVSTLELGDSALYLCASTPQGQFAGEQYFGPGTRLTVT.

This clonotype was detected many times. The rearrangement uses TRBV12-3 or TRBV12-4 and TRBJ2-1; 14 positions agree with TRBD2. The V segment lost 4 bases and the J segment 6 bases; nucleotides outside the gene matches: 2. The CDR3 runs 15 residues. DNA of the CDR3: TGTGCCAGCAGTTCCGGGACTAGCGGGAGCAATGAGCAGTTCTTC. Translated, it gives CASSSGTSGSNEQFF.

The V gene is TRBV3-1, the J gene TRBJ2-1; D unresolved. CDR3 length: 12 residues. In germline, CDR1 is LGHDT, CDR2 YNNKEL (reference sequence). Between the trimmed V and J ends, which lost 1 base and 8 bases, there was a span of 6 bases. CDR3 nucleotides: TGTGCCAGCAGCCAAGTACGACATGAGCAGTTCTTC. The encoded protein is CASSQVRHEQFF.

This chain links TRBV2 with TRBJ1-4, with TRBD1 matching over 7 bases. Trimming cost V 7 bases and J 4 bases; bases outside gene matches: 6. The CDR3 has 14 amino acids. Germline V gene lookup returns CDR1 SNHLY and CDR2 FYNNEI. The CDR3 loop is CASNRDSSNEKLFF. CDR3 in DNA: TGTGCCAGCAATCGGGACAGCAGTAATGAAAAACTGTTTTTT.

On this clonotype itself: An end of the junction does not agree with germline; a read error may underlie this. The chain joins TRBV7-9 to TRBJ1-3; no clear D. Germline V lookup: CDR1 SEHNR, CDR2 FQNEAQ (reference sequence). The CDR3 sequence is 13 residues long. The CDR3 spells CASRLPTGNTIYF. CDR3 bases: TGTGCCAGCAGGTTGCCCACCGGAAACACAATATATTTT.